This T cell receptor (beta chain) was recovered during a study of CD8+ T cells in alopecia areata. Looking at the study overall: Tofacitinib therapy took 6 to 18 months; 6 months off drug came after.

The CDR3 is 16 amino acids. V was shortened by 3 bases and J by 6 bases, with 15 bases between the two germline ends. Germline lookup yields CDR1 KGHSH and CDR2 LQKENI. Extracted from the samples, RNA was reverse transcribed into cDNA to serve as the sequencing template. Profiled with immunoSEQ multiplex PCR; TCRdb holds only in-frame clones, not every one. Among around 300,000 clones listed, 60% were seen once. As regards this clone: Antigen unknown.

Whole-study results and caveats: Many expanded lesional clones persisted in scalp and blood during tofacitinib. Shared TCR sequences were less clear between patients than in mice, possibly partly from HLA diversity. Normal skin's resident alphabeta T cells are also sequenced in scalp samples.

The treatment is: oral pan-JAK inhibitor, 5-10 mg twice daily. V gene TRBV18 combines with J gene TRBJ1-6; D is perhaps TRBD1 (5 bases). The sequencing used CD4+ T cells sorted from blood, collected at approximately week 51, from a patient treated with tofacitinib. This TCR was sampled from a human donor with alopecia areata. CDR3 residues: CASSPGLSGANSPLHF. Here the CDR3 DNA reads TGTGCCAGCTCACCGGGACTGAGCGGGGCTAATTCACCCCTCCACTTT.